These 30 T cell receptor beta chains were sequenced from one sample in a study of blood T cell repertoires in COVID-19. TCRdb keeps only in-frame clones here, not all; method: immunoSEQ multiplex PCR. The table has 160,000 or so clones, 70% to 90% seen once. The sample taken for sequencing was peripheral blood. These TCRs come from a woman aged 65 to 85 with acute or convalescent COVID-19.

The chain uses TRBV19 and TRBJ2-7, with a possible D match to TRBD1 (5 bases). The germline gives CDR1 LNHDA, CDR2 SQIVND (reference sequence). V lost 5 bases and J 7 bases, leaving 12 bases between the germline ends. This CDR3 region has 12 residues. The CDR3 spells CASSRQPWEQYF. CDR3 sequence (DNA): TGTGCCAGTAGTCGACAGCCTTGGGAGCAGTACTTC.

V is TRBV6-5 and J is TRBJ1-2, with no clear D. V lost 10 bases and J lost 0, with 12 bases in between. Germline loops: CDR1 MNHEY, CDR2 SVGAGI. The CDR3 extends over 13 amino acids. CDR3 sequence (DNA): TGTGCCACCTCCTTACGGGCTAACTATGGCTACACCTTC. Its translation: CATSLRANYGYTF.

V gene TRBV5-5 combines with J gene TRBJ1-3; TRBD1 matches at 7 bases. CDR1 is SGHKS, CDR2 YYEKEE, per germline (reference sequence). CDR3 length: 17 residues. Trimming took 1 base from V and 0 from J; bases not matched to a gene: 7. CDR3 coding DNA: TGTGCCAGCAGCTTGTGGCAGGGGGTGCCCTCTGGAAACACCATATATTTT. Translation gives CASSLWQGVPSGNTIYF.

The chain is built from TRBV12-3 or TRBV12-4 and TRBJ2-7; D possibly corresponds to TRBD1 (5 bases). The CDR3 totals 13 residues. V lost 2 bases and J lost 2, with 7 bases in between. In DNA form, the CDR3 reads TGTGCCAGCAGTTTATTGGGGCCCTACGAGCAGTACTTC. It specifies CASSLLGPYEQYF.

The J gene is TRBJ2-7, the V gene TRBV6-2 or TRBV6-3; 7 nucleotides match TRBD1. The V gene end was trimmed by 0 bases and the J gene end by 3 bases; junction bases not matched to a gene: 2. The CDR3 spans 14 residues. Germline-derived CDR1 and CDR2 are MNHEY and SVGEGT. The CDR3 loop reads CASSYSGTVYEQYF. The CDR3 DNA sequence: TGTGCCAGCAGTTACTCCGGGACAGTCTACGAGCAGTACTTC.

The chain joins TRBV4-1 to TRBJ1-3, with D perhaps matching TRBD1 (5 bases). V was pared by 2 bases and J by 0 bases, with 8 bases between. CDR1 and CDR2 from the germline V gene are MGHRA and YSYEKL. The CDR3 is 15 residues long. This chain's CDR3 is CASSQRQFSGNTIYF. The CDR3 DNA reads TGCGCCAGCAGCCAACGACAGTTCTCTGGAAACACCATATATTTT.

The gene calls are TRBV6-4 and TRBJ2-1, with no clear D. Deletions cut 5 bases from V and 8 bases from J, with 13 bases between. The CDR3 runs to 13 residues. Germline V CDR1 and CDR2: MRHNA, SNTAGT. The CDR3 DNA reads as TGTGCCAGCAGTTATAGAGGTGGAGATGAGCAGTTCTTC. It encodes CASSYRGGDEQFF.

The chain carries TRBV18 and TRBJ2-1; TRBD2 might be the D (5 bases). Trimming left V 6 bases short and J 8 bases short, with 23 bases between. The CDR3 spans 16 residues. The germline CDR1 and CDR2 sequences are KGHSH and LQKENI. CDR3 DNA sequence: TGTGCCAGCTCTCCCCGGCCGGGAATCCCTGGGGATGAGCAGTTCTTC. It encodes CASSPRPGIPGDEQFF.

Here the CDR3 DNA reads TGTGCCAGCAGCCTAGACAGGGTATCGGGCTACACCTTC. Protein sequence: CASSLDRVSGYTF. The chain is built from TRBV5-8 and TRBJ1-2, with 7 bases fitting TRBD1. CDR1 is SGHTS, CDR2 YDEGEE, per germline. J was trimmed by 8 bases and V by 4 bases; bases with no gene match: 8. There are 13 residues in the CDR3. The complete variable domain, with remaining parts taken from reference TRBV5-8 and TRBJ1-2, reads EAGVTQSPTHLIKTRGQQATLRCSPISGHTSVYWYQQALGLGLQFLLWYDEGEERNRGNFPPRFSGRQFPNYSSELNVNALELEDSALYLCASSLDRVSGYTFGSGTRLTVV.

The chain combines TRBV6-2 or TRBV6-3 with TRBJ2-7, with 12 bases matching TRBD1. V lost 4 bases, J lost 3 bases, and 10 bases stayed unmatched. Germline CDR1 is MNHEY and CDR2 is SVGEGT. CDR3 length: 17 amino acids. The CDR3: CASSSSRDRGLRYEQYF. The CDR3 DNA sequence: TGTGCCAGCAGTTCGTCCCGGGACAGGGGGCTACGCTACGAGCAGTACTTC.

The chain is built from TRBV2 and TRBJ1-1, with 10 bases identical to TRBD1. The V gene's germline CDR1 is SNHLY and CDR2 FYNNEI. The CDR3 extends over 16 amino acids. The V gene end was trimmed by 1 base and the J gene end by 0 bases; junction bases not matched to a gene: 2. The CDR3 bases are TGTGCCAGCAGTGAAGGGGGACAGGGGATGAACACTGAAGCTTTCTTT. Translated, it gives CASSEGGQGMNTEAFF.

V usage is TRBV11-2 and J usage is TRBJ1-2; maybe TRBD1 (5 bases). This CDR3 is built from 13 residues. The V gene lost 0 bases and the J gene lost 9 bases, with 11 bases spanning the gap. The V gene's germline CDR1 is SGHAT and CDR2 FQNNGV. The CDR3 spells CASSLEPGGSYTF. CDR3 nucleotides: TGTGCCAGCAGCTTAGAGCCGGGGGGAAGCTACACCTTC.

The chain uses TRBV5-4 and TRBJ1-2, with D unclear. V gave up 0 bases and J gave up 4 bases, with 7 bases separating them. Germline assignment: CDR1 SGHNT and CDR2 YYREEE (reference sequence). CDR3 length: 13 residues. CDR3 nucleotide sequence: TGTGCCAGCAGCTTGGACTCCATCTATGGCTACACCTTC. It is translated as CASSLDSIYGYTF. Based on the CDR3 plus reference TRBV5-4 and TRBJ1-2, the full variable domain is ETGVTQSPTHLIKTRGQQVTLRCSSQSGHNTVSWYQQALGQGPQFIFQYYREEENGRGNFPPRFSGLQFPNYSSELNVNALELDDSALYLCASSLDSIYGYTFGSGTRLTVV.

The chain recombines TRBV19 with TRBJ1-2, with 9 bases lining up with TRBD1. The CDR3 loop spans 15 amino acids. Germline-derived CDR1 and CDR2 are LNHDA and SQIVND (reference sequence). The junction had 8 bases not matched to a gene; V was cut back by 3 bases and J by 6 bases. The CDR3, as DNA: TGTGCCAGTAGTATTCGGGACAGGGATCGCGATGGCTACACCTTC. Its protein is CASSIRDRDRDGYTF.

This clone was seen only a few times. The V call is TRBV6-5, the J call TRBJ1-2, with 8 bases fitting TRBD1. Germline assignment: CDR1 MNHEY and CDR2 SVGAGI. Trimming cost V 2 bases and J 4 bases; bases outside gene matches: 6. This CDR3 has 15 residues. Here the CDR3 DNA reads TGTGCCAGCAGTTACCAGAGGACAGGGACCTATGGCTACACCTTC. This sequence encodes CASSYQRTGTYGYTF.

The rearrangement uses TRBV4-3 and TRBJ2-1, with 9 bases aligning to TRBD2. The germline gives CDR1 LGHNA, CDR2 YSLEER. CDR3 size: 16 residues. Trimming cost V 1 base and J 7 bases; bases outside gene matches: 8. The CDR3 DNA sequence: TGCGCCAGCAGCCAAGTCCCTAGCGGGAATATAAATGAGCAGTTCTTC. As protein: CASSQVPSGNINEQFF.

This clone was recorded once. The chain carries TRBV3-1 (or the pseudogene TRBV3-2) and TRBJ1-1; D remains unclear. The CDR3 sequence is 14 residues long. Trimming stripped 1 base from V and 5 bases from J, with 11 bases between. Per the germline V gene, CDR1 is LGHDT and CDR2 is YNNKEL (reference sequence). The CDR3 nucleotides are TGTGCCAGCAGCCAAGTGGGCAGTGAGACTGAAGCTTTCTTT. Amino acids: CASSQVGSETEAFF.

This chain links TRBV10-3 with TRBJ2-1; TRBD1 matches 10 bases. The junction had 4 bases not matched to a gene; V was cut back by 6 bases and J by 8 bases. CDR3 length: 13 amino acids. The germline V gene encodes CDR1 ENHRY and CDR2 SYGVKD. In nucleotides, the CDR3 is TGTGCCATCAGGGACAGGGGGGCGCATGAGCAGTTCTTC. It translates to CAIRDRGAHEQFF.

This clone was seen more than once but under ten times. The CDR3 loop reads CASSLVAELYNEQFF. CDR3 DNA sequence: TGTGCCAGCAGCTTGGTAGCAGAACTTTACAATGAGCAGTTCTTC. V gene TRBV5-6 combines with J gene TRBJ2-1; D not certain. V lost 0 bases to trimming and J lost 4 bases, with 11 bases between them. In germline, CDR1 is SGHDT, CDR2 YYEEEE. This CDR3 contains 15 residues.

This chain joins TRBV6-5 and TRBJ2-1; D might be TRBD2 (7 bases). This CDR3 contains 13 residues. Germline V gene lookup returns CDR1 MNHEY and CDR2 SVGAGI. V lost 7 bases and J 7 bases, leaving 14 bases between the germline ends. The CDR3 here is CASTGGWQNEQFF. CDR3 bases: TGTGCCAGCACGGGGGGCTGGCAGAATGAGCAGTTCTTC.

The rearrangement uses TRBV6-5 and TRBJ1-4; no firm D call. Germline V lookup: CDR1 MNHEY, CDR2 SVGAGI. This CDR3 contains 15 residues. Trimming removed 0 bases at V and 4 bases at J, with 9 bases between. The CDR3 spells CASSYSNRDNEKLFF. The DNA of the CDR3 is TGTGCCAGCAGTTACTCGAACCGGGATAATGAAAAACTGTTTTTT.

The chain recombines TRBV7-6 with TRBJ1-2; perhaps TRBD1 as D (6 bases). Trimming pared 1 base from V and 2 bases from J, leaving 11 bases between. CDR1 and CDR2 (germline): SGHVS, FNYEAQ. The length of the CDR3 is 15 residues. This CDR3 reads CASSLELGANYGYTF. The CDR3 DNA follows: TGTGCCAGCAGCTTAGAGCTGGGGGCGAACTATGGCTACACCTTC.

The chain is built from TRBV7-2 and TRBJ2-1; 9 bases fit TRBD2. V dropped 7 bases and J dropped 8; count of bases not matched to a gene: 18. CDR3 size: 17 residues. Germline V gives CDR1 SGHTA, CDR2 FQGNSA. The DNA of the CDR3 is TGTGCCAGCATTAAGAGGCTAGCGGGATATTTTGCGGATGAGCAGTTCTTC. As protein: CASIKRLAGYFADEQFF.

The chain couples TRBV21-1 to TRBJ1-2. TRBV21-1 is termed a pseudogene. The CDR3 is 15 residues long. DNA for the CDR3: TGTGCCAGCAGCAAAGCCCCGACTTCTAGCTATGGCTACACCTTC. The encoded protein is CASSKAPTSSYGYTF.

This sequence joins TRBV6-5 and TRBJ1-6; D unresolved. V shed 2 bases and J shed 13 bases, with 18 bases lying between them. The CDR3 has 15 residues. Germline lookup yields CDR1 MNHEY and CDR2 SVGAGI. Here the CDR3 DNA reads TGTGCCAGCAGTTACGCTGGGCAGCCACCCTACCCCCTCCACTTT. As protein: CASSYAGQPPYPLHF.

Here the CDR3 reads CASSGPGQAIYGYTF. CDR3 coding DNA: TGTGCCAGCAGCGGACCGGGACAGGCGATTTATGGCTACACCTTC. This chain uses TRBV2 with TRBJ1-2, with 8 bases matching TRBD1. Per the germline V gene, CDR1 is SNHLY and CDR2 is FYNNEI. CDR3 length: 15 residues. Trimming cost V 6 bases and J 5 bases; bases outside gene matches: 11. The full variable domain, in which reference TRBV2 and TRBJ1-2 provide the parts outside the CDR3, is EPEVTQTPSHQVTQMGQEVILRCVPISNHLYFYWYRQILGQKVEFLVSFYNNEISEKSEIFDDQFSVERPDGSNFTLKIRSTKLEDSAMYFCASSGPGQAIYGYTFGSGTRLTVV.

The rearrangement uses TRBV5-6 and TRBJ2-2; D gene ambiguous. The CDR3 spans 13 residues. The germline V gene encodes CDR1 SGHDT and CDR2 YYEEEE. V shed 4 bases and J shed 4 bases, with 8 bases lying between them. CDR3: CASSRALTGELFF. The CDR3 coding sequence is TGTGCCAGCAGCCGCGCGCTCACCGGGGAGCTGTTTTTT.

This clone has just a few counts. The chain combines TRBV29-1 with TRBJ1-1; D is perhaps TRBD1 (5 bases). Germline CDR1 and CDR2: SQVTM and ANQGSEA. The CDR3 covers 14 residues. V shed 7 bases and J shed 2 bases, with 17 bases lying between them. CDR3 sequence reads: CSGRMTVTNTEAFF. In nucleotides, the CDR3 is TGCAGCGGCCGGATGACAGTAACTAACACTGAAGCTTTCTTT.

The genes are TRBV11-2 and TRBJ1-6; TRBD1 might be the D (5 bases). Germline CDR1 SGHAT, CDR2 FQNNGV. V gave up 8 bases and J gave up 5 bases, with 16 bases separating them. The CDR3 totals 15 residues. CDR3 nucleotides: TGTGCCAGCTCACGACTGGGACTGAATAATTCACCCCTCCACTTT. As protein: CASSRLGLNNSPLHF.

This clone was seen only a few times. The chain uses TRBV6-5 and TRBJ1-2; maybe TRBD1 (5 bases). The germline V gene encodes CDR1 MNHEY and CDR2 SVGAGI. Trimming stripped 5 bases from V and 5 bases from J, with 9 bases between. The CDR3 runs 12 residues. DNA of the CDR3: TGTGCCAGCAGTAATCAGGGATATGGCTACACCTTC. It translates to CASSNQGYGYTF.